This T cell receptor beta chain appears in the sequencing data of a study of blood T cell repertoires in COVID-19. The overall study: T cells, B-cell-depleted T cells, or PBMCs supplied cDNA or gDNA.

As processed by the authors: Quantification of nucleated cells was approximated via reference gene primer amplification. Here immunoSEQ multiplex PCR was the method, and the copy in TCRdb shows in-frame clones only, minus some. V and J calls and clone size are copied from that table; D and trimming were computed from the DNA. The sample lists over 250,000 clones; about 89% were seen once. The CDR3 sequence is 21 residues long. V was trimmed by 1 base and J by 1 base, leaving 26 bases between them. Germline-derived CDR1 and CDR2 are LGHNA and YSLEER. This chain connects TRBV4-3 to TRBJ2-1, with D maybe TRBD1 (6 bases). Material for sequencing was peripheral blood. The clonotype comes from a woman aged 55-70 years with acute or convalescent COVID-19. CDR3 protein: CASSQVGPGQRIALSYNEQFF. The CDR3 DNA sequence: TGCGCCAGCAGCCAAGTGGGGCCGGGACAAAGGATTGCTCTTTCCTACAATGAGCAGTTCTTC.